This T cell receptor beta chain was recovered during a study of blood T cell repertoires in COVID-19. Sequenced by immunoSEQ multiplex PCR; TCRdb stores in-frame clones only, minus some. This sample carries 200,000 to 250,000 clones, 65% to 85% of them seen once, and the ten largest clones take roughly 1.2%. This clone has a single count. CDR1 is SGDLS and CDR2 is YYNGEE in the germline V gene. The CDR3 has 18 amino acids. J gave up 0 bases and V 4 bases, and 9 bases lay outside the gene matches. This sequence was found in a woman aged 25 to 45 with COVID-19, enrolled during active disease. The chain employs TRBV9 and TRBJ2-4; 11 nucleotides align to TRBD2. Source material: peripheral blood. Here the CDR3 reads CASSSDSGGARAKNIQYF. The CDR3 DNA follows: TGTGCCAGCAGCTCGGATAGCGGGGGGGCTCGAGCCAAAAACATTCAGTACTTC.